This TCR beta chain was obtained from a study of blood T cell repertoires in COVID-19. In the study overall: Sample material is recorded as cDNA or gDNA derived from T cells, B-cell-depleted T cells, or PBMCs.

Authors' analysis steps: Amplification of reference gene primers was used by the study to estimate nucleated cell counts. TCRdb keeps only in-frame clones here, not all; method: immunoSEQ multiplex PCR. V, J and clone size are taken as reported in that table, and D and trimming were inferred from the DNA itself. This sample yields some 250,000 clones, of which nearly 90% are seen a single time; roughly 4% belongs to the top ten. Trimming removed 2 bases at V and 3 bases at J, with 13 bases between. The germline gives CDR1 MNHNY, CDR2 SVGAGI (reference sequence). The CDR3 is 15 residues long. The receptor was isolated from a woman aged 30 to 39 with acute COVID-19. This rearrangement joins TRBV6-6 to TRBJ1-1; maybe TRBD1 (5 bases). The sequencing sample was made of PBMCs or T cells enriched from blood (not recorded which). Written as DNA, the CDR3 is TGTGCCAGCAGTTACAGGAGCGGAGGGGACACTGAAGCTTTCTTT. It codes for CASSYRSGGDTEAFF.